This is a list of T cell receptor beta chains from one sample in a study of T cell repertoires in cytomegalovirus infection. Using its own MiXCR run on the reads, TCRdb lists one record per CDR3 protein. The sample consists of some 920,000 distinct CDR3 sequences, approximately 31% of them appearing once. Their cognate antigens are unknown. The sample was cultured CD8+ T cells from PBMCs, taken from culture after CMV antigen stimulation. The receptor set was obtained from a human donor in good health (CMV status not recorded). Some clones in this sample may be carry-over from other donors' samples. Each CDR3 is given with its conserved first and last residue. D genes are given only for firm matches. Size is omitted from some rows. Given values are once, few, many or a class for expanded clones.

CDR3 DNA: TGTGCTAGTGGTTTCTCTTTCTCCTACGAGCAGTACTTC
CDR3 protein: CASGFSFSYEQYF
J gene: TRBJ2-7
V gene: TRBV12-5
clone size: few
D gene: .

CDR3 DNA: TGTGCCAGCAGCCTGGACTTGCGGGGGGGTGAGAAATCTCAAGAGACCCAGTACTTC
CDR3 protein: CASSLDLRGGEKSQETQYF
J gene: TRBJ2-5
V gene: TRBV7-2
clone size: many
D gene: TRBD2

CDR3 DNA: TGTGCCAGCAGCCCCTTGGGCCAACACTACAATGAGCAGTTCTTC
CDR3 protein: CASSPLGQHYNEQFF
J gene: TRBJ2-1
V gene: TRBV7-2
clone size: many
D gene: .

CDR3 DNA: TGTGCCATCAGCACGGGACAGGGCCCAGATACGCAGTATTTT
CDR3 protein: CAISTGQGPDTQYF
J gene: TRBJ2-3
V gene: TRBV10-3
clone size: .
D gene: TRBD1

CDR3 DNA: TGTGCCAGTAGGGTCGCGGCGGGGGGGCTGAATGAGCAGTTCTTC
CDR3 protein: CASRVAAGGLNEQFF
J gene: TRBJ2-1
V gene: TRBV19
clone size: many
D gene: TRBD2

CDR3 DNA: TGTGCCAGCAGCTTATCAGCGCCCTTAGGCTACACCTTC
CDR3 protein: CASSLSAPLGYTF
J gene: TRBJ1-2
V gene: TRBV11-1
clone size: few
D gene: .

CDR3 DNA: TGCAGTGCTGGAAAGCGGGGTCGCTCCTACAATGAGCAGTTCTTC
CDR3 protein: CSAGKRGRSYNEQFF
J gene: TRBJ2-1
V gene: TRBV20-1
clone size: once
D gene: TRBD2

CDR3 DNA: TGTGCCAGCCTAGGGGATGAGCAGTTCTTC
CDR3 protein: CASLGDEQFF
J gene: TRBJ2-1
V gene: TRBV2
clone size: .
D gene: .

CDR3 DNA: TGTGCCAGCAGCCAAGTCGAGGGGAGTAATTCACCCCTCCACTTT
CDR3 protein: CASSQVEGSNSPLHF
J gene: TRBJ1-6
V gene: TRBV4-1
clone size: few
D gene: .

CDR3 DNA: TGTGCTAGTGGAGTCGGGGTAAATCAGCCCCAGCATTTT
CDR3 protein: CASGVGVNQPQHF
J gene: TRBJ1-5
V gene: TRBV12-5
clone size: .
D gene: .

CDR3 DNA: TGTGCCAGCAGCTTAGTGGCAGGGGGGGACAATGAGCAGTTCTTC
CDR3 protein: CASSLVAGGDNEQFF
J gene: TRBJ2-1
V gene: TRBV11-3
clone size: few
D gene: .

CDR3 DNA: TGTGCCAGCAGCCCGGACTACCTGAACACTGAAGCTTTCTTT
CDR3 protein: CASSPDYLNTEAFF
J gene: TRBJ1-1
V gene: TRBV3-1
clone size: few
D gene: .

CDR3 DNA: TGCGCCAGCAGCTTGTCCATCGGGATCGGGAGCAAGGAGACCCAGTACTTC
CDR3 protein: CASSLSIGIGSKETQYF
J gene: TRBJ2-5
V gene: TRBV5-1
clone size: .
D gene: .

CDR3 DNA: TGTGCCAGCAAGAGGGTTGGGAACACCGGGGAGCTGTTTTTT
CDR3 protein: CASKRVGNTGELFF
J gene: TRBJ2-2
V gene: TRBV6-1
clone size: .
D gene: .

CDR3 DNA: TGTGCCAGCAGTTTAGGGGTAATTGGCACAGATACGCAGTATTTT
CDR3 protein: CASSLGVIGTDTQYF
J gene: TRBJ2-3
V gene: TRBV27
clone size: .
D gene: .

CDR3 DNA: TGTGCCAGCAGTTACTCAATCCCGGGACAGGGAAGGGGTACAGATACGCAGTATTTT
CDR3 protein: CASSYSIPGQGRGTDTQYF
J gene: TRBJ2-3
V gene: TRBV6-6
clone size: .
D gene: TRBD1

CDR3 DNA: TGTGCCAGCAGCTTTCCGGGGAGTGAGACCCAGTACTTC
CDR3 protein: CASSFPGSETQYF
J gene: TRBJ2-5
V gene: TRBV5-4
clone size: few
D gene: .

CDR3 DNA: TGTGCCCGCAGGCCGAGCTCCTACAATGAGCAGTTCTTC
CDR3 protein: CARRPSSYNEQFF
J gene: TRBJ2-1
V gene: TRBV7-6
clone size: .
D gene: .

CDR3 DNA: TGCGCCAGCAGCCATCCTAGCGGGGGGTTGCTTTCTAGCACAGATACGCAGTATTTT
CDR3 protein: CASSHPSGGLLSSTDTQYF
J gene: TRBJ2-3
V gene: TRBV4-1
clone size: few
D gene: TRBD2

CDR3 DNA: TGTGCCAGCAGTTACCAAGAGGAGGCTTTCTTT
CDR3 protein: CASSYQEEAFF
J gene: TRBJ1-1
V gene: TRBV6-6
clone size: .
D gene: .